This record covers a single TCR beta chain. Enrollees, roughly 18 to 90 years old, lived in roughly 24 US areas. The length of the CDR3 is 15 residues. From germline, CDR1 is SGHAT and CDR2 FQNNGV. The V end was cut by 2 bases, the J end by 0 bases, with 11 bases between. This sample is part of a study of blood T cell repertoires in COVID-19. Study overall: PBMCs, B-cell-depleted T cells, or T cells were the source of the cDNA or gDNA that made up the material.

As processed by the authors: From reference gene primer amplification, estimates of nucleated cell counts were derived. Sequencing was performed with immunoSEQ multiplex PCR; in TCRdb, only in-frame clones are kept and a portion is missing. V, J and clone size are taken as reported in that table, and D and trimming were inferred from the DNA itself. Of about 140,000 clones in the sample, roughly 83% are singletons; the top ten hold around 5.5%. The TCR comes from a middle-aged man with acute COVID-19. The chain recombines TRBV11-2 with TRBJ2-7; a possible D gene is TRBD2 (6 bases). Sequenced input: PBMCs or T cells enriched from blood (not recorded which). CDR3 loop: CASSLSSGSSYEQYF. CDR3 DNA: TGTGCCAGCAGCTTATCCTCCGGGAGCTCCTACGAGCAGTACTTC.